Below, 30 T cell receptor beta chains from the same sample are listed, as sequenced in a study of human T cells and chemical hapten exposure. Each CDR3 protein is one row after TCRdb ran MiXCR on the RACE reads. There are around 200,000 distinct CDR3 sequences in the sample; more than 20% occur only once, and around 2.5% lies in the top ten. The time point denotes: patch test 3, about 24 weeks after DPC sensitization. The treatment: therapeutic diphenylcyclopropenone sensitization with weekly scalp DPC. The source material was whole blood, sampled in connection with sensitization to the hapten diphenylcyclopropenone (DPC). The source of these receptors is a woman in her forties with alopecia areata. Some clones in this sample may be carry-over from other donors' samples.

This clonotype occurred a few times. The gene calls are TRBV20-1 and TRBJ2-1; 12 positions agree with TRBD2. The CDR3 has 17 residues. J gave up 9 bases and V 0 bases, and 12 bases lay outside the gene matches. Germline CDR1 reads DFQATT; CDR2 reads SNEGSKA (reference sequence). The CDR3 spells CSARDSSRLAGEGEQFF. DNA for the CDR3: TGCAGTGCTAGAGATAGCTCTCGACTAGCGGGAGAGGGTGAGCAGTTCTTC.

The chain combines TRBV4-3 with TRBJ1-1; 7 positions agree with TRBD1. In germline, CDR1 is LGHNA, CDR2 YSLEER. Trimming took 2 bases from V and 3 from J; bases not matched to a gene: 0. The CDR3 is 13 amino acids. For the CDR3, the DNA is TGCGCCAGCAGCCAACAGGGGGACACTGAAGCTTTCTTT. This sequence encodes CASSQQGDTEAFF.

Only one count was recorded for this clonotype. The chain links TRBV4-3 to TRBJ1-1, with D uncertain. Trimming removed 2 bases from V and 2 bases from J, with 9 bases in between. There are 14 residues in the CDR3. Per the germline V gene, CDR1 is LGHNA and CDR2 is YSLEER. The chain's CDR3 is CASSQSKRNTEAFF. In nucleotides, the CDR3 is TGCGCCAGCAGCCAATCGAAGCGTAACACTGAAGCTTTCTTT.

This clonotype was counted between two and nine times. The gene calls are TRBV6-1 and TRBJ2-7; no clear D gene. Germline loops: CDR1 MNHNS, CDR2 SASEGT. The CDR3 length is 11 residues. V was cut by 4 bases and J by 1 base, with 2 bases left in between. The CDR3 sequence is CASSGSYEQYF. Written as DNA, the CDR3 is TGTGCCAGCAGTGGATCCTACGAGCAGTACTTC.

This chain uses TRBV5-1 with TRBJ1-3; the D is unclear. Germline CDR1 reads SGHRS; CDR2 reads YFSETQ. Trimming cost V 0 bases and J 0 bases, with 13 bases left between them. The CDR3 has 17 amino acids. CDR3 sequence: CASSLAPGRSSGNTIYF. The CDR3 bases are TGCGCCAGCAGCTTGGCCCCCGGCAGGTCCTCTGGAAACACCATATATTTT.

This clonotype came up once. The genes are TRBV27 and TRBJ1-6, with unresolved D. The germline V gene has CDR1 MNHEY and CDR2 SMNVEV (reference sequence). V lost 6 bases, J lost 7 bases, and 13 bases lay in between. There are 14 residues in the CDR3. CDR3 bases: TGTGCCAGCAGCGTAAGGCCGGGGAATTCACCCCTCCACTTT. Protein: CASSVRPGNSPLHF.

This clonotype was seen only a few times. CDR3 coding DNA: TGTGCCAGTCCGTGCAGGGATAACCCCTACGAGCAGTACTTC. Translating it yields CASPCRDNPYEQYF. The chain couples TRBV6-4 to TRBJ2-7, with a tentative D call TRBD1 (5 bases). The germline CDR1 and CDR2 sequences are MRHNA and SNTAGT. The V end was cut by 9 bases, the J end by 2 bases, with 17 bases between. This CDR3 spans 14 amino acids.

This rearrangement joins TRBV5-1 to TRBJ2-3; 9 bases fit TRBD2. The CDR3 consists of 15 residues. The V gene end was trimmed by 4 bases and the J gene end by 4 bases; junction bases not matched to a gene: 7. CDR1 is SGHRS and CDR2 is YFSETQ in the germline V gene. CDR3 sequence (DNA): TGCGCCAGCAGCCCGAGGCGGGAGGGCCCAGATACGCAGTATTTT. Its protein product is CASSPRREGPDTQYF.

The V call is TRBV10-3, the J call TRBJ2-3, with D tentatively TRBD1 (6 bases). Between the trimmed V and J ends, which lost 2 bases and 11 bases, there was a span of 11 bases. Germline V CDR1 and CDR2: ENHRY, SYGVKD. CDR3 length equals 12 residues. The DNA of the CDR3 is TGTGCCATCAGTGAGAGGGGGTCAGGGCAGTATTTT. It translates to CAISERGSGQYF.

This sequence joins TRBV29-1 and TRBJ2-5, with D uncertain. CDR1 and CDR2 from the germline V gene are SQVTM and ANQGSEA. The CDR3 loop spans 13 amino acids. Trimming cost V 4 bases and J 5 bases, with 14 bases left between them. Written as DNA, the CDR3 is TGCAGCGTTGGGTCGAACAGACGTGAGACCCAGTACTTC. Translated, it gives CSVGSNRRETQYF.

A few counts support this clonotype. V usage is TRBV7-2 and J usage is TRBJ2-7; TRBD1 agrees at 9 bases. This CDR3 has 15 residues. Trimming removed 4 bases from V and 1 base from J; junction bases left unmatched: 5. The germline V gene has CDR1 SGHTA and CDR2 FQGNSA. The CDR3 is CASSYGTGTSYEQYF. CDR3 sequence (DNA): TGTGCCAGCAGCTACGGGACAGGGACGTCCTACGAGCAGTACTTC.

This chain joins TRBV4-3 and TRBJ2-1, with TRBD2 matching 9 bases. The CDR3 contains 17 residues. V lost 0 bases, J lost 8 bases, and 11 bases stayed unmatched. CDR1 is LGHNA and CDR2 is YSLEER in the germline V gene. CDR3 nucleotides: TGCGCCAGCAGCCAAGATTTTTATGGGACTAGCTCTCATGAGCAGTTCTTC. Amino acids: CASSQDFYGTSSHEQFF.

This clonotype turned up a few times. This chain uses TRBV6-5 with TRBJ2-1; 8 bases align to TRBD2. The CDR3 contains 17 residues. In germline, CDR1 is MNHEY, CDR2 SVGAGI. J gave up 9 bases and V 2 bases, and 15 bases lay outside the gene matches. In DNA, the CDR3 is TGTGCCAGCAGTTACCTCCGGGGACCAGCGGGGGCGATTGAGCAGTTCTTC. Translation gives CASSYLRGPAGAIEQFF.

The chain carries TRBV20-1 and TRBJ1-5, with no clear D. The CDR3 consists of 14 residues. Trimming shortened V by 4 bases and J by 4 bases, and 14 bases separated the two germline ends. Germline V gene data show CDR1 as DFQATT and CDR2 as SNEGSKA (reference sequence). Here the CDR3 reads CSAITHSANQPQHF. DNA of the CDR3: TGCAGTGCTATTACTCATTCCGCGAATCAGCCCCAGCATTTT.

This clonotype was seen many times. The rearrangement joins TRBV20-1 to TRBJ2-2; the match to TRBD1 covers 9 bases. This CDR3 contains 15 residues. The J segment lost 6 bases and the V segment lost 5 bases, leaving 10 bases of the junction unmatched. Germline loops: CDR1 DFQATT, CDR2 SNEGSKA (reference sequence). The CDR3: CSADPGTGFAGELFF. DNA of the CDR3: TGCAGTGCTGACCCCGGGACAGGGTTTGCCGGGGAGCTGTTTTTT.

This chain connects TRBV7-2 to TRBJ2-5; maybe TRBD2 (7 bases). The V and J ends lost 5 bases and 2 bases respectively, with 15 bases between them. Germline values: CDR1 SGHTA, CDR2 FQGNSA. CDR3 length equals 15 residues. CDR3 nucleotides: TGTGCCAGCAGCCCTGGGGGGGGGCAGCAAGAGACCCAGTACTTC. Its translation: CASSPGGGQQETQYF.

The V gene is TRBV15, the J gene TRBJ1-1; D is possibly TRBD1 (6 bases). This CDR3 contains 15 residues. V shed 1 base and J shed 5 bases, with 14 bases lying between them. Germline assignment: CDR1 LNHNV and CDR2 YYDKDF (reference sequence). CDR3 sequence: CATSRGTALGTEAFF. CDR3 DNA: TGTGCCACCAGCAGAGGGACAGCTCTGGGGACTGAAGCTTTCTTT.

The CDR3: CASSQDRGQGLSGEQYF. DNA of the CDR3: TGTGCCAGCAGCCAAGATCGGGGACAGGGTCTGTCCGGGGAGCAGTACTTC. This chain links TRBV4-2 with TRBJ2-7, with TRBD1 identical over 9 bases. Germline CDR1 is LGHNA and CDR2 is YNFKEQ. V trimming: 0 bases; J trimming: 7 bases; junction bases outside the gene matches: 13. The length of the CDR3 is 17 residues.

V gene TRBV28 combines with J gene TRBJ2-1; TRBD2 might be the D (6 bases). The V gene lost 8 bases and the J gene lost 4 bases, with 18 bases spanning the gap. CDR1 and CDR2 from the germline V gene are MDHEN and SYDVKM. The length of the CDR3 is 15 residues. CDR3 sequence: CASSTWGGNYNEQFF. The CDR3 DNA reads as TGTGCCAGCTCCACTTGGGGCGGGAATTACAATGAGCAGTTCTTC. Looking up the rest from reference TRBV28 and TRBJ2-1 gives the full variable domain: DVKVTQSSRYLVKRTGEKVFLECVQDMDHENMFWYRQDPGLGLRLIYFSYDVKMKEKGDIPEGYSVSREKKERFSLILESASTNQTSMYLCASSTWGGNYNEQFFGPGTRLTVL.

The chain joins TRBV5-8 to TRBJ1-1; no reliable D call. The germline CDR1 and CDR2 sequences are SGHTS and YDEGEE. V was trimmed by 0 bases and J by 2 bases, leaving 8 bases between them. The CDR3 runs to 14 residues. The chain's CDR3 is CASSLGVVNTEAFF. As DNA, the CDR3 is TGTGCCAGCAGCTTGGGTGTTGTAAACACTGAAGCTTTCTTT. Supplemented by reference TRBV5-8 and TRBJ1-1, the full variable domain reads EAGVTQSPTHLIKTRGQQATLRCSPISGHTSVYWYQQALGLGLQFLLWYDEGEERNRGNFPPRFSGRQFPNYSSELNVNALELEDSALYLCASSLGVVNTEAFFGQGTRLTVV.

The V call is TRBV7-6, the J call TRBJ2-1; D possibly uses TRBD1 or TRBD2 (5 bases each). The CDR3 contains 15 residues. Germline loops: CDR1 SGHVS, CDR2 FNYEAQ. Trimming left V 5 bases short and J 6 bases short, with 17 bases between. Here the CDR3 DNA reads TGTGCCAGCAGCCTCCTTTTGGGGACGCCCAATGAGCAGTTCTTC. Protein: CASSLLLGTPNEQFF.

This clonotype was seen only a few times. The chain couples TRBV24-1 to TRBJ1-1; D unclear. The CDR3 has 13 residues. V lost 7 bases and J lost 6, with 14 bases in between. The germline V gene has CDR1 KGHDR and CDR2 SFDVKD. In DNA form, the CDR3 reads TGTGCCACCAGCGGAGGGTCCGGCGCTGAAGCTTTCTTT. The encoded protein is CATSGGSGAEAFF.

This clonotype was counted a few times. The rearrangement joins TRBV28 to TRBJ1-5, with D possibly TRBD1 on 5 matching bases. Germline V gene data show CDR1 as MDHEN and CDR2 as SYDVKM. This CDR3 has 16 residues. Trimming took 3 bases from V and 3 from J, leaving 15 bases between them. The CDR3 region is CASSFAGQGANQPQHF. The DNA of the CDR3 is TGTGCCAGCAGTTTCGCCGGGCAGGGTGCCAATCAGCCCCAGCATTTT. Together with reference TRBV28 and TRBJ1-5, the CDR3 gives the full variable domain: DVKVTQSSRYLVKRTGEKVFLECVQDMDHENMFWYRQDPGLGLRLIYFSYDVKMKEKGDIPEGYSVSREKKERFSLILESASTNQTSMYLCASSFAGQGANQPQHFGDGTRLSIL.

This clonotype occurred a few times. The chain uses TRBV28 and TRBJ1-5; D gene unclear. CDR1 and CDR2 (germline): MDHEN, SYDVKM. V was cut by 5 bases and J by 7 bases, with 15 bases left in between. The CDR3 consists of 14 residues. The CDR3 DNA reads as TGTGCCAGCAGTCCCGGCCTAGCGAGCCAGCCCCAGCATTTT. Protein sequence: CASSPGLASQPQHF.

The rearrangement links TRBV7-9 to TRBJ2-6; unclear D gene. V was trimmed by 3 bases and J by 8 bases, leaving 5 bases between them. From germline, CDR1 is SEHNR and CDR2 FQNEAQ (reference sequence). The CDR3 loop spans 12 amino acids. The CDR3 DNA follows: TGTGCCAGCAGCTTTGGTACCAACGTCCTGACTTTC. Its translation is CASSFGTNVLTF.

This clonotype came up a few times. The chain has TRBV5-8 and TRBJ2-7; unclear D gene. The CDR3 covers 15 residues. V was pared by 0 bases and J by 5 bases, with 15 bases between. Germline CDR1 is SGHTS and CDR2 is YDEGEE. CDR3 residues: CASSLGLRIHNEQYF. Here the CDR3 DNA reads TGTGCCAGCAGCTTGGGGCTCCGGATTCACAACGAGCAGTACTTC.

The CDR3 sequence is CASSPSGRPDTQYF. For the CDR3, the DNA is TGTGCCAGCAGCCCTAGCGGGAGGCCAGATACGCAGTATTTT. The J gene is TRBJ2-3, the V gene TRBV7-9; the match to TRBD2 covers 11 bases. Trimming removed 5 bases from V and 4 bases from J; junction bases left unmatched: 2. Per germline, CDR1 SEHNR and CDR2 FQNEAQ (reference sequence). The CDR3 totals 14 residues.

CDR3 in DNA: TGTGCCAGCAGTATCACTCCGGGGACAGCCTATGGCTACACCTTC. It translates to CASSITPGTAYGYTF. This sequence joins TRBV28 and TRBJ1-2, with 7 bases that match TRBD1. The CDR3 runs 15 residues. Germline CDR1 and CDR2: MDHEN and SYDVKM. After removal of 5 bases from V and 4 bases from J, the junction contained 10 bases not matched to a gene.

The V and J genes are TRBV27 and TRBJ2-7; D is unresolved. The CDR3 spans 13 residues. Germline CDR1 MNHEY, CDR2 SMNVEV (reference sequence). Trimming cost V 3 bases and J 3 bases, with 9 bases left between them. The CDR3 region has the DNA TGTGCCAGCAGTTTCTCGGCTTACTACGAGCAGTACTTC. Translation: CASSFSAYYEQYF.

This clonotype was detected ten times or more. The J gene is TRBJ2-3, the V gene TRBV29-1; 9 positions match TRBD1. This CDR3 region has 14 residues. J lost 3 bases, V lost 3 bases, and 4 bases had no gene match. Per the germline V gene, CDR1 is SQVTM and CDR2 is ANQGSEA. This CDR3 reads CSVELGQGTDTQYF. The CDR3 nucleotides read TGCAGCGTTGAGCTAGGACAGGGGACAGATACGCAGTATTTT.